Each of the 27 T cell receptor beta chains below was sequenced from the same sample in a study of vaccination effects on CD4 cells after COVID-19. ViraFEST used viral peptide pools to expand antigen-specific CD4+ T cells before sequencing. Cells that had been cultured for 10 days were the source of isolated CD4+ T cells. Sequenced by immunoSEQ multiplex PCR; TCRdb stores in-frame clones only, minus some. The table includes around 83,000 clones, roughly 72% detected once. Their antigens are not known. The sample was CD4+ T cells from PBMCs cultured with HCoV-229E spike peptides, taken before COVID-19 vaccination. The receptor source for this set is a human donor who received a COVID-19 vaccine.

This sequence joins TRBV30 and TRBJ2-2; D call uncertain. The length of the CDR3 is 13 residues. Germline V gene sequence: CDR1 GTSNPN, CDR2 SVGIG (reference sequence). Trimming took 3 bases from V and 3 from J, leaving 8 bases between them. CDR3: CAWRDRYTGELFF. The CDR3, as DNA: TGTGCCTGGAGGGACCGATACACCGGGGAGCTGTTTTTT.

The CDR3 DNA sequence: TGTGCCAGCAGTGTTGTCCTACTGGGAACAGATACGCAGTATTTT. It is translated as CASSVVLLGTDTQYF. V and J are TRBV2 and TRBJ2-3; D unresolved. The CDR3 spans 15 residues. CDR1 is SNHLY, CDR2 FYNNEI, per germline. With 4 bases removed from V and 3 bases from J, the gap between germline ends came to 14 bases.

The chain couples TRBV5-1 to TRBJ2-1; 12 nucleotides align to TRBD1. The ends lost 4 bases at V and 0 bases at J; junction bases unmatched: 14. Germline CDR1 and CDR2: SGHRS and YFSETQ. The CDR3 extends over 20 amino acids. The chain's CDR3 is CASSPPRDRGPSYSYNEQFF. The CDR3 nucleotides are TGCGCCAGCAGCCCCCCCAGGGACAGGGGGCCCTCATACTCCTACAATGAGCAGTTCTTC.

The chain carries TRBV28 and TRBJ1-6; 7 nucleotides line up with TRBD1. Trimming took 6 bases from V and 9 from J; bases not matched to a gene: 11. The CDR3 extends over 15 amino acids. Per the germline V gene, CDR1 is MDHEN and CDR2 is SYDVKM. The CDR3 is CASRTPDREASPLHF. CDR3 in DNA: TGTGCCAGCAGGACCCCAGACAGGGAGGCTTCACCCCTCCACTTT.

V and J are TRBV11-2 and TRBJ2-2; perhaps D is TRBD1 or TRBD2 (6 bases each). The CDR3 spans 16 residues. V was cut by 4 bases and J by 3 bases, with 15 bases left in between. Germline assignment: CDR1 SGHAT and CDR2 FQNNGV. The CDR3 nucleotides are TGTGCCAGCAGCTCCCCTGGAGGGGGAGACACCGGGGAGCTGTTTTTT. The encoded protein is CASSSPGGGDTGELFF.

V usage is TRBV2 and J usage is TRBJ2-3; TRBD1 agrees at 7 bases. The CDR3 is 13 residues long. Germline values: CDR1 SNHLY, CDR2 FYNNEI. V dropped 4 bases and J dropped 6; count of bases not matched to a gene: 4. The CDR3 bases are TGTGCCAGCAGTGCAGGGGGTATGGATACGCAGTATTTT. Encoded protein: CASSAGGMDTQYF.

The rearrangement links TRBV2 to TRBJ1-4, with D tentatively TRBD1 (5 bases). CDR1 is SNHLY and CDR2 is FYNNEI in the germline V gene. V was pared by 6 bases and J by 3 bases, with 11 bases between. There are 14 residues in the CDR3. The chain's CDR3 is CASSRGTANEKLFF. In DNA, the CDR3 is TGTGCCAGCAGCCGTGGGACGGCTAATGAAAAACTGTTTTTT.

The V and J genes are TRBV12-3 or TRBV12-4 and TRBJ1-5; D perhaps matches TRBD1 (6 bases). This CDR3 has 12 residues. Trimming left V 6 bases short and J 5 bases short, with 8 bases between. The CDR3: CASRDSYQPQHF. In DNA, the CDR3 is TGTGCCAGCAGGGACAGCTATCAGCCCCAGCATTTT.

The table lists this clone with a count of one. The CDR3 protein is CASGFTVREGLTYNEQFF. Here the CDR3 DNA reads TGTGCTAGTGGCTTCACCGTTCGAGAGGGCCTGACTTACAATGAGCAGTTCTTC. V gene TRBV12-5 combines with J gene TRBJ2-1; possible D gene TRBD2, 5 bases. The V end was cut by 6 bases, the J end by 4 bases, with 25 bases between. The CDR3 spans 18 residues. CDR1 and CDR2 (germline): LGHNT, FRNRAP.

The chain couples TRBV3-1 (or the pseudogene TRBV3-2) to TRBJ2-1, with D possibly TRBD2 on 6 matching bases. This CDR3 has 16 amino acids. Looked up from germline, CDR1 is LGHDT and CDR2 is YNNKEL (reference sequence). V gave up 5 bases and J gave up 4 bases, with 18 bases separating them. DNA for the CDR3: TGTGCCAGCAGCAACGGTCCGGGGGAGGTATACAATGAGCAGTTCTTC. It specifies CASSNGPGEVYNEQFF.

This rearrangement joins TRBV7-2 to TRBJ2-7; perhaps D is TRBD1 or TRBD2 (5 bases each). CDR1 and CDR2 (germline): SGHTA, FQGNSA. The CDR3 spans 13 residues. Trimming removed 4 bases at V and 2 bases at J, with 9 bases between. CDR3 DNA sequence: TGTGCCAGCAGCTGGGGGACGGCCTACGAGCAGTACGTC. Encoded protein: CASSWGTAYEQYV.

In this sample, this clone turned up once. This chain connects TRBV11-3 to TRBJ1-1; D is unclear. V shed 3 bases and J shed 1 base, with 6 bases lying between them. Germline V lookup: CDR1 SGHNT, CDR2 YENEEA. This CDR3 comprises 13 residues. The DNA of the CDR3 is TGTGCCAGCAGCTTCGAACAGAACACTGAAGCTTTCTTT. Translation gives CASSFEQNTEAFF. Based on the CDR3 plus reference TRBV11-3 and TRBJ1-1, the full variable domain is EAGVVQSPRYKIIEKKQPVAFWCNPISGHNTLYWYLQNLGQGPELLIRYENEEAVDDSQLPKDRFSAERLKGVDSTLKIQPAELGDSAVYLCASSFEQNTEAFFGQGTRLTVV.

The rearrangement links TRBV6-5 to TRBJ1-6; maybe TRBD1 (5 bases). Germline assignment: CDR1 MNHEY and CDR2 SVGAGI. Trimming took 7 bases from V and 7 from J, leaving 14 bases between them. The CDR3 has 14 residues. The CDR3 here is CASTTLGGNSPLHF. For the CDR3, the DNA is TGTGCCAGCACTACCCTTGGGGGGAATTCACCCCTCCACTTT.

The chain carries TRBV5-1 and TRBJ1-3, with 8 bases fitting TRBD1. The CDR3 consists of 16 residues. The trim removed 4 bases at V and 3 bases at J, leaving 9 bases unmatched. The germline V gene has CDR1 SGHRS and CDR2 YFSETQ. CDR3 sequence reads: CASSTRQGNLGNTIYF. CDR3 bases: TGCGCCAGCAGCACCCGACAGGGGAATCTTGGAAACACCATATATTTT.

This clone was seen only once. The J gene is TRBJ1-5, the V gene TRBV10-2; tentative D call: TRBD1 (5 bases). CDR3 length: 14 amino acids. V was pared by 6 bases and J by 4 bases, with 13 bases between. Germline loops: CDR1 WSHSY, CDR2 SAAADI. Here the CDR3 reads CASREGPSNQPQHF. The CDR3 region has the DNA TGCGCCAGCAGAGAGGGACCGAGTAATCAGCCCCAGCATTTT.

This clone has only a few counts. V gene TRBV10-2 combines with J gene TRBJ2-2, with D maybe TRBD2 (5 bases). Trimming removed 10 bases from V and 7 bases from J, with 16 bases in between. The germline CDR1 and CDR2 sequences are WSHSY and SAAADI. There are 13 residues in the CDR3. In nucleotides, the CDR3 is TGCGCCACCTCCCGGGGAGCTATCGGGGAGCTGTTTTTT. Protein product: CATSRGAIGELFF.

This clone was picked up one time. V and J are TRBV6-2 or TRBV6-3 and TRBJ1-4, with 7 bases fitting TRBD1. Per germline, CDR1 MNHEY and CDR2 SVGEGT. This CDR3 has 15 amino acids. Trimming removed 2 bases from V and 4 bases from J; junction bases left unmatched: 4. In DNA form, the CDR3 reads TGTGCCAGCAGTTACCTGGGACAGCTTAATGAAAAACTGTTTTTT. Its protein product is CASSYLGQLNEKLFF.

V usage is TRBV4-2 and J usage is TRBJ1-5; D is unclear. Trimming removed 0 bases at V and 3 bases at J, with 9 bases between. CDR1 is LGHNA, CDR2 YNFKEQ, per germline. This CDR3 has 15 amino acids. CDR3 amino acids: CASSQDRRYNQPQHF. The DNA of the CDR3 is TGTGCCAGCAGCCAAGATAGGCGATACAATCAGCCCCAGCATTTT.

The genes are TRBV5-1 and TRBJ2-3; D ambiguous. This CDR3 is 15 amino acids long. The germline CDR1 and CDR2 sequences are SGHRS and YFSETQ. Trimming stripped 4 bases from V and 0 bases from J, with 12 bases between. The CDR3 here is CASSLQSFSTDTQYF. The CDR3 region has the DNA TGCGCCAGCAGCCTACAGAGTTTTAGCACAGATACGCAGTATTTT.

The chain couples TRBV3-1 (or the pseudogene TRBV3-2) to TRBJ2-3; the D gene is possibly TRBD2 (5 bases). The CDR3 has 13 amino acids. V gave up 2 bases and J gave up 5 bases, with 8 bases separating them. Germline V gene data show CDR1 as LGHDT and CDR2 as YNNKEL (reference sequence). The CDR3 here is CASSQNGEDTQYF. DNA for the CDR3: TGTGCCAGCAGCCAAAACGGGGAAGATACGCAGTATTTT.

In nucleotides, the CDR3 is TGTGCCAGCAGCTTAAAAGGGGACGGGGAGCTGTTTTTT. Its protein is CASSLKGDGELFF. The chain is built from TRBV7-3 and TRBJ2-2; TRBD1 might be the D (5 bases). Germline assignment: CDR1 SGHTA and CDR2 FQGTGA. V was pared by 1 base and J by 7 bases, with 7 bases between. The CDR3 is 13 residues long.

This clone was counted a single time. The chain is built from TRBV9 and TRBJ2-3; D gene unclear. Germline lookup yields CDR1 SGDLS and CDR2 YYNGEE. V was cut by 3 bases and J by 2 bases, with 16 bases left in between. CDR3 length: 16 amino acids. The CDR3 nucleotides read TGTGCCAGCAGCGCCCTAAGCTTAAAGAACACAGATACGCAGTATTTT. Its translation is CASSALSLKNTDTQYF.

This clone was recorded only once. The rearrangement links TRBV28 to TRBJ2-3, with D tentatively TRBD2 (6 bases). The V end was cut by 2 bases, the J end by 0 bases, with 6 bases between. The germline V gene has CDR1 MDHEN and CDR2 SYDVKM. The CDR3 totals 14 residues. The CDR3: CASSLAGSTDTQYF. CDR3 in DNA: TGTGCCAGCAGTTTAGCGGGAAGCACAGATACGCAGTATTTT.

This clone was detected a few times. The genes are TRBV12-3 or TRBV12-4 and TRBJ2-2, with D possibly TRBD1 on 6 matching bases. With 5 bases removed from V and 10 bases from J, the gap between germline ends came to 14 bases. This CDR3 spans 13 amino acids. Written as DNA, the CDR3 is TGTGCCAGCAGTCCGGGGACATATGAGGAGCTGTTTTTT. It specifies CASSPGTYEELFF.

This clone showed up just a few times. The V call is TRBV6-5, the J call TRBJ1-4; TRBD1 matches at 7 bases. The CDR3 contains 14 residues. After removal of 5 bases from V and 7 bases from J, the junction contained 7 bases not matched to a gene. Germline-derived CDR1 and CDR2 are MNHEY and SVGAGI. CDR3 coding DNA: TGTGCCAGCAGTACAGGGAGGGGGCGTGAAAAACTGTTTTTT. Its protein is CASSTGRGREKLFF.

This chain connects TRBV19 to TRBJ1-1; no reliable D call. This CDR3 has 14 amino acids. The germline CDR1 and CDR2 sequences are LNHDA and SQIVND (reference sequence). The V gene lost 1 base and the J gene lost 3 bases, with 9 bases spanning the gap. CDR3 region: CASSIGRVYTEAFF. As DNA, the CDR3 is TGTGCCAGTAGTATAGGACGGGTTTACACTGAAGCTTTCTTT.

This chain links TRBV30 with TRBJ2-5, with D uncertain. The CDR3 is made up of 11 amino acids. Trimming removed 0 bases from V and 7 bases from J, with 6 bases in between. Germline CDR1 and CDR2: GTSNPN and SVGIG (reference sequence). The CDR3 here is CAWSVLGTQYF. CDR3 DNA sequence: TGTGCCTGGAGTGTATTGGGGACCCAGTACTTC. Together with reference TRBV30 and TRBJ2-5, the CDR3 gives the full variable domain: SQTIHQWPATLVQPVGSPLSLECTVEGTSNPNLYWYRQAAGRGLQLLFYSVGIGQISSEVPQNLSASRPQDRQFILSSKKLLLSDSGFYLCAWSVLGTQYFGPGTRLLVL.